The 14 T cell receptor beta chains given below trace back to one sample, sequenced in a study of ipilimumab plus nivolumab after autologous stem cell transplantation (dated by TCRdb to the early 2020s). Receptor libraries were prepared by the immunoSEQ multiplex PCR assay. Entries here come from immuneACCESS through TCRdb and include only in-frame sequences with V and J called. Some clones fail to appear in such tables; in the studies checked, an unresolved V gene covers under half of the shortfall, and the cause of the remainder is unknown. This sample lists roughly 15,000 clones; more than 65% were detected once. The ten top clones hold 10% of the sample. The source was PBMCs, collected in a trial of ipilimumab plus nivolumab as post-transplant consolidation. The receptor source for this set is a male donor with diffuse large B-cell lymphoma.

V gene TRBV6-6 combines with J gene TRBJ1-4; no definite D call. This CDR3 contains 13 residues. The V and J ends lost 2 bases and 8 bases respectively, with 9 bases between them. Germline-derived CDR1 and CDR2 are MNHNY and SVGAGI (reference sequence). In DNA, the CDR3 is TGTGCCAGCAGTTACCCTCAGATAGAAAAACTGTTTTTT. Amino acid sequence: CASSYPQIEKLFF.

This clone was detected only a few times. This chain links TRBV7-2 with TRBJ2-7, with TRBD1 matching 7 bases. CDR3 length: 15 residues. Germline V CDR1 and CDR2: SGHTA, FQGNSA. Trimming at V came to 5 bases and at J to 3 bases, leaving 10 bases not matched to a gene. Here the CDR3 reads CASSPRQGFVYEQYF. CDR3 bases: TGTGCCAGCAGCCCGAGACAGGGTTTTGTCTACGAGCAGTACTTC.

This clone has only one observation. The chain has TRBV18 and TRBJ1-6; D is uncertain. CDR3 length: 17 residues. Germline CDR1 is KGHSH and CDR2 is LQKENI. Trimming pared 1 base from V and 5 bases from J, leaving 15 bases between. DNA for the CDR3: TGTGCCAGCTCACCACTTCCTCAGGTCAGGAATAATTCACCCCTCCACTTT. Encoded protein: CASSPLPQVRNNSPLHF.

The chain has TRBV19 and TRBJ1-3; no reliable D call. This CDR3 is built from 16 residues. With 2 bases removed from V and 2 bases from J, the gap between germline ends came to 13 bases. The V gene's germline CDR1 is LNHDA and CDR2 SQIVND (reference sequence). The CDR3 sequence is CASSIKVSLTGNTIYF. The DNA of the CDR3 is TGTGCCAGTAGTATAAAGGTGTCGCTCACTGGAAACACCATATATTTT.

This clone was counted once. The chain combines TRBV2 with TRBJ2-2, with no clear D. V lost 0 bases and J lost 4, with 9 bases in between. This CDR3 has 15 residues. Germline CDR1 reads SNHLY; CDR2 reads FYNNEI. CDR3 loop: CASSEAPASTGELFF. In DNA form, the CDR3 reads TGTGCCAGCAGTGAAGCCCCCGCATCCACCGGGGAGCTGTTTTTT.

The chain has TRBV6-5 and TRBJ1-6, with D unresolved. V was cut by 6 bases and J by 10 bases, with 10 bases left in between. This CDR3 is 12 amino acids long. Germline CDR1 MNHEY, CDR2 SVGAGI. In nucleotides, the CDR3 is TGTGCCAGCAGCTACGGGGAGTCACCCCTCCACTTT. It specifies CASSYGESPLHF.

This clone qualifies as medium-sized (0.01 to 0.1%). V is TRBV2 and J is TRBJ1-6, with TRBD1 matching 8 bases. The CDR3 totals 15 residues. Germline V CDR1 and CDR2: SNHLY, FYNNEI. Losses at the gene ends were 3 bases for V and 6 bases for J; bases not matched to a gene: 4. Written as DNA, the CDR3 is TGTGCCAGCAGTGATTGGACAGGGCCTAATTCACCCCTCCACTTT. It yields the protein CASSDWTGPNSPLHF.

This rearrangement joins TRBV5-4 to TRBJ1-2; D unclear. This CDR3 has 16 amino acids. The germline gives CDR1 SGHNT, CDR2 YYREEE (reference sequence). V lost 0 bases and J 2 bases, leaving 14 bases between the germline ends. This chain's CDR3 is CASSLGQSYYNYGYTF. The CDR3 DNA sequence: TGTGCCAGCAGCTTGGGCCAGAGTTACTACAACTATGGCTACACCTTC.

J is TRBJ2-1 and V is TRBV6-6, with 10 bases matching TRBD2. The CDR3 is 16 amino acids. Trimming cost V 2 bases and J 9 bases; bases outside gene matches: 10. CDR1 is MNHNY, CDR2 SVGAGI, per germline (reference sequence). The CDR3, as DNA: TGTGCCAGCAGTTACCGGGCACTAGCGGGGCAGGGTGAGCAGTTCTTC. This translates into CASSYRALAGQGEQFF.

The chain couples TRBV7-2 to TRBJ2-3, with D tentatively TRBD2 (6 bases). CDR3 length: 14 residues. CDR1 is SGHTA, CDR2 FQGNSA, per germline. Trimming removed 5 bases at V and 1 base at J, with 10 bases between. The CDR3 here is CASSLASGTDTQYF. CDR3 coding DNA: TGTGCCAGCAGCCTTGCTAGCGGCACAGATACGCAGTATTTT.

This clone was picked up a small number of times. The chain has TRBV12-5 and TRBJ2-7; TRBD2 matches 7 bases. The germline V gene encodes CDR1 LGHNT and CDR2 FRNRAP. With V trimmed by 5 bases and J by 5 bases, 9 bases remained unmatched. The CDR3 is 14 residues long. CDR3 loop: CASGGGGVVDEQYF. CDR3 DNA: TGTGCTAGTGGTGGGGGAGGGGTCGTGGACGAGCAGTACTTC.

DNA of the CDR3: TGTGCCAGCAGCAAATTTAACAGCCATCATGAGCAGTTCTTC. It is translated as CASSKFNSHHEQFF. The chain has TRBV21-1 and TRBJ2-1; the table's D call of TRBD1 was not tested on the DNA. TRBV21-1 represents a pseudogene. CDR3 length: 14 amino acids.

CDR3 bases: TGTGCCAGCAGCCAAGGCGCGGGGGTCAGGAATGAGCAGTTCTTC. The encoded protein is CASSQGAGVRNEQFF. This sequence joins TRBV4-2 and TRBJ2-1; 7 bases fit TRBD2. Trimming at V came to 1 base and at J to 7 bases, leaving 7 bases not matched to a gene. The CDR3 sequence is 15 residues long. Per germline, CDR1 LGHNA and CDR2 YNFKEQ.

Worth noting for this clone: Sequence at one end of the junction differs from germline and may be a read error. The rearrangement uses TRBV4-2 and TRBJ2-1, with D hard to call. CDR1 is LGHNA and CDR2 is YNFKEQ in the germline V gene. The CDR3 totals 17 residues. This CDR3 reads CASSQDPGDISYNGQFF. Written as DNA, the CDR3 is TGTGCCAGCAGCCAAGATCCAGGTGATATCTCCTACAATGGGCAGTTCTTC.